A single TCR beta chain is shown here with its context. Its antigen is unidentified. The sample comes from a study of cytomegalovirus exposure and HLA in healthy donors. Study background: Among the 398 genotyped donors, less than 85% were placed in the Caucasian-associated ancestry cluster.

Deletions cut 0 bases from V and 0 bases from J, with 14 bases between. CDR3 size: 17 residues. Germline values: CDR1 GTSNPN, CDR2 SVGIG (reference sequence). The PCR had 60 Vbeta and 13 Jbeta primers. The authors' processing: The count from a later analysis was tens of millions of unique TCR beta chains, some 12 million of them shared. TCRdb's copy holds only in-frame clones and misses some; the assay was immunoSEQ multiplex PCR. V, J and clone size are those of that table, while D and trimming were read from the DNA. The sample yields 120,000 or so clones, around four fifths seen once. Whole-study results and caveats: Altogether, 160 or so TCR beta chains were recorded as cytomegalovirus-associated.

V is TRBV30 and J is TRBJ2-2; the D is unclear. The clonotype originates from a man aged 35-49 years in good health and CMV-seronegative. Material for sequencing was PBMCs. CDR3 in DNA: TGTGCCTGGAGTGTGGAGAGCCCGACCGCGAACACCGGGGAGCTGTTTTTT. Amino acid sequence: CAWSVESPTANTGELFF.